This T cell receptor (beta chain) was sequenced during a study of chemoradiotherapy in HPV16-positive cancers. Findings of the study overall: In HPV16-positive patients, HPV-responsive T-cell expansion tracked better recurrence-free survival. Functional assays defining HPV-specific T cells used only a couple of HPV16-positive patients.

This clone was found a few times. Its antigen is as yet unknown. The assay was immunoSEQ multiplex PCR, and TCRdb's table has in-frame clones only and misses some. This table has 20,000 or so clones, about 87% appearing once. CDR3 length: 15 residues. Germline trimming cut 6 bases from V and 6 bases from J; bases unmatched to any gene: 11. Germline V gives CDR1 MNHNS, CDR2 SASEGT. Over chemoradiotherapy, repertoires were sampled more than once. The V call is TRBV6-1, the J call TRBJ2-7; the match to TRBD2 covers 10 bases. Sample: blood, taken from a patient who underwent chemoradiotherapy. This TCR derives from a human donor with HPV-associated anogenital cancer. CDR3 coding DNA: TGTGCCAGCAGCGGGGGGGGACTAGCGAGCGGCGAGCAGTACTTC. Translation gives CASSGGGLASGEQYF.